This T cell receptor beta chain was identified during a study of CD8 T cells in Susac syndrome. The CDR3 runs 13 residues. Germline CDR1 is MNHEY and CDR2 is SVGAGI. J was trimmed by 5 bases and V by 9 bases; bases with no gene match: 5. An input of about 0.45 to 1 ug of RNA was subjected to reverse transcription using random hexamers. MiXCR was run by TCRdb on the immunoSEQ multiplex PCR reads, yielding one entry per CDR3 protein. The repertoire holds fewer than 300,000 distinct CDR3 sequences, with approximately 85% as singletons. The sample consisted of CD8+ T cells from PBMCs. This clonotype was sampled from a human donor with multiple sclerosis. The chain has TRBV6-5 and TRBJ2-1; 9 bases fit TRBD2. The CDR3 loop reads CASKTSGNNEQFF. CDR3 sequence (DNA): TGTGCCAGTAAGACTAGCGGAAACAATGAGCAGTTCTTC.